The clone carrying this T cell receptor beta chain was observed a single time. The junction does not match germline at one end; this may be a read error. This entry belongs to a study of tumor and adjacent non-tumor tissue in lung cancer. Overall study: Histology: under 15 adenocarcinoma, a couple of squamous cell carcinoma, 1 small cell lung cancer.

TCRbeta libraries were built with three rounds of nested PCR, modified from ARM-PCR. TCRdb passed the multiplex PCR reads through MiXCR, listing each CDR3 protein once. The sample yields approximately 80,000 distinct CDR3 sequences, 70% to 90% seen once. RNA was extracted from bulk tissue without any cell sorting. Distant lung tissue was collected more than 3 cm away from the tumor edge. The CDR3 is 16 residues long. Germline V CDR1 and CDR2: MGHRA, YSYEKL. The gene calls are TRBV4-1 and TRBJ2-7; tentative D call: TRBD1 (6 bases). The receptor was derived from a man between 60 and 75 years old with non-small cell lung cancer. The sample comprised distant non-tumor lung tissue. In nucleotides, the CDR3 is TGCGCCAGCAGCCAAGATTTTCCAGGGGCTTCCTGCGAGCAGTACTTC. This gives the protein CASSQDFPGASCEQYF.